This T cell receptor beta chain stems from a study of human versus mouse CDR3 diversity and MHC coevolution. Study-wide results and caveats: Some 1.5 million TCR beta clonotypes were estimated for humans, the largest repertoire. On average, humans showed more CDR3 deletions and insertions than mice.

This CDR3 spans 17 amino acids. Cells were CD45RO-negative CD62L-positive naive CD4 T cells sorted from PBMCs. Concerning this clone itself: Its target is not known.

Profiled with immunoSEQ multiplex PCR; TCRdb holds only in-frame clones, not every one. The table records about 83,000 clones, 85% to 95% of them present only once. The chain employs TRBV21-1 and TRBJ2-3; the D call in the table, TRBD1, was not verified against the DNA. TRBV21-1 is a pseudogene locus. Sequencing input: naive CD4+ T cells from blood. Subset given: CD45RO-negative CD62L-positive naive CD4 T cells. The sequence was obtained from a person between 25 and 70 years old in good health. This CDR3 is CASSKEGLGGCADTQYF. The CDR3, as DNA: TGTGCCAGCAGCAAAGAGGGGTTAGGGGGCTGCGCAGATACGCAGTATTTT.